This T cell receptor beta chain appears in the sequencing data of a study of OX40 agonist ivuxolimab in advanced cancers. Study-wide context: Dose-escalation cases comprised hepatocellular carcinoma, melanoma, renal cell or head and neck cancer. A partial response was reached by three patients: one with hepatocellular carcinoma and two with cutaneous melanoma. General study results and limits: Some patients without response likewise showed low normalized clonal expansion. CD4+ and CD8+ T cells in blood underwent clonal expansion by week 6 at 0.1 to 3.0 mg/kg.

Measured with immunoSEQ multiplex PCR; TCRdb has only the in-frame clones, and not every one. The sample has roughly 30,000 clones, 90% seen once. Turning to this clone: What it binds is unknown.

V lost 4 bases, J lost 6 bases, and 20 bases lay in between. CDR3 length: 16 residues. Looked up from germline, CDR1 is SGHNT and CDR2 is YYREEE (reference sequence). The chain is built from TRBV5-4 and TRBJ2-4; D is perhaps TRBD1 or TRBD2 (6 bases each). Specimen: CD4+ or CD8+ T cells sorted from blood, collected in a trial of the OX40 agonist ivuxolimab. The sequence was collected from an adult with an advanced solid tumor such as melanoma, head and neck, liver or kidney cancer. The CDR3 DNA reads TGTGCCAGCAGCCAAGATCCTTGGGGGGCCGGAAACATTCAGTACTTC. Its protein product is CASSQDPWGAGNIQYF.